One sample yielded the 26 T cell receptor beta chains listed below, sequenced in a study of T cells after posttransplantation cyclophosphamide. Profiling relied on immunoSEQ multiplex PCR, and the TCRdb table lists in-frame clones only, not all of them. The sample holds roughly 20,000 clones, approximately 90% seen once. Busulfan-fludarabine conditioning, marrow transplant, and cyclophosphamide on days +3 and +4 were administered. Sequencing was performed on PBMCs, taken after allogeneic stem cell transplant with posttransplant cyclophosphamide. These TCRs come from a female patient aged 35 to 55 who received an allogeneic stem cell transplant from a related donor, was CMV-positive, and had no GVHD. Some T cells may be the graft donor's.

This chain uses TRBV4-3 with TRBJ1-3, with a possible D match to TRBD1 (5 bases). In germline, CDR1 is LGHNA, CDR2 YSLEER. The CDR3 consists of 15 residues. With 4 bases removed from V and 8 bases from J, the gap between germline ends came to 18 bases. The CDR3, as DNA: TGCGCCAGCAGCCCCGTCGGGGGATTCGGAGACACCATATATTTT. Translating it yields CASSPVGGFGDTIYF.

This chain uses TRBV9 with TRBJ1-1; D call uncertain. The CDR3 spans 13 residues. From germline, CDR1 is SGDLS and CDR2 YYNGEE. Trimming removed 3 bases at V and 0 bases at J, with 6 bases between. As DNA, the CDR3 is TGTGCCAGCAGCGGGAGTCTGAACACTGAAGCTTTCTTT. Translation gives CASSGSLNTEAFF.

This clone came up once. The rearrangement joins TRBV4-1 to TRBJ2-1; 8 nucleotides line up with TRBD2. This CDR3 contains 15 residues. Losses at the gene ends were 1 base for V and 4 bases for J; bases not matched to a gene: 3. CDR1 and CDR2 (germline): MGHRA, YSYEKL. CDR3 residues: CASSQAGGIYNEQFF. The CDR3 coding sequence is TGCGCCAGCAGCCAAGCGGGAGGGATATACAATGAGCAGTTCTTC.

The chain links TRBV28 to TRBJ2-1, with 10 bases lining up with TRBD2. CDR1 and CDR2 (germline): MDHEN, SYDVKM. The CDR3 length is 16 residues. V lost 1 base to trimming and J lost 1 base; unmatched junction nucleotides: 1. CDR3 region: CASSLSTSGSYNEQFF. The CDR3 DNA is TGTGCCAGCAGTTTATCGACTAGCGGGTCCTACAATGAGCAGTTCTTC.

As DNA, the CDR3 is TGTGCCAGCAGCGTAAGCGGGAGGGCCACTTATACCGGGGAGCTGTTTTTT. Protein sequence: CASSVSGRATYTGELFF. The V gene is TRBV9, the J gene TRBJ2-2; 10 bases line up with TRBD2. Looked up from germline, CDR1 is SGDLS and CDR2 is YYNGEE. The CDR3 is 17 amino acids. After removal of 1 base from V and 5 bases from J, the junction contained 8 bases not matched to a gene.

The CDR3 nucleotides are TGTGCCACGCACAAAGGGGTTCCCAAAAACATTCAGTACTTC. It is translated as CATHKGVPKNIQYF. This chain uses TRBV6-4 with TRBJ2-4, with D maybe TRBD1 (5 bases). The germline gives CDR1 MRHNA, CDR2 SNTAGT. V lost 10 bases, J lost 2 bases, and 15 bases lay in between. The CDR3 has 14 residues.

CDR3 sequence reads: CASSLTRLAGGETQYF. In DNA form, the CDR3 reads TGTGCCAGCAGCTTGACCCGACTAGCGGGAGGAGAGACCCAGTACTTC. The chain carries TRBV5-4 and TRBJ2-5; TRBD2 matches 13 bases. V lost 1 base to trimming and J lost 4 bases; unmatched junction nucleotides: 4. CDR3 size: 16 residues. Germline lookup yields CDR1 SGHNT and CDR2 YYREEE (reference sequence). Drawing the rest from reference TRBV5-4 and TRBJ2-5, the complete variable domain is ETGVTQSPTHLIKTRGQQVTLRCSSQSGHNTVSWYQQALGQGPQFIFQYYREEENGRGNFPPRFSGLQFPNYSSELNVNALELDDSALYLCASSLTRLAGGETQYFGPGTRLLVL.

The rearrangement uses TRBV28 and TRBJ1-3, with a tentative D call TRBD1 (5 bases). The V and J ends lost 4 bases and 9 bases respectively, with 10 bases between them. Germline CDR1 reads MDHEN; CDR2 reads SYDVKM. This CDR3 is built from 12 residues. CDR3 sequence reads: CASSYDSTTIYF. CDR3 sequence (DNA): TGTGCCAGCAGTTACGACAGCACCACCATATATTTT.

The chain carries TRBV2 and TRBJ1-3; no clear D. The CDR3 totals 11 residues. V was clipped by 7 bases and J by 3 bases, with 4 bases between them. Germline V lookup: CDR1 SNHLY, CDR2 FYNNEI. The chain's CDR3 is CASTSGNTIYF. As DNA, the CDR3 is TGTGCCAGCACGAGTGGAAACACCATATATTTT.

The gene calls are TRBV6-5 and TRBJ2-2; D may be TRBD1 (6 bases). Per germline, CDR1 MNHEY and CDR2 SVGAGI. This CDR3 is 13 amino acids long. V was shortened by 6 bases and J by 9 bases, with 14 bases between the two germline ends. CDR3 DNA: TGTGCCAGCAGCGAACGACAGGATTGGGAGCTGTTTTTT. It encodes CASSERQDWELFF.

The gene calls are TRBV10-2 and TRBJ2-1, with 7 bases that match TRBD2. J was trimmed by 1 base and V by 6 bases; bases with no gene match: 6. CDR3 length: 15 amino acids. Germline V gene data show CDR1 as WSHSY and CDR2 as SAAADI. CDR3 in amino acids: CASRTSSLSYNEQFF. As DNA, the CDR3 is TGCGCCAGCAGGACTAGCTCGCTATCCTACAATGAGCAGTTCTTC.

The chain couples TRBV28 to TRBJ1-5; no firm D call. The CDR3 is made up of 15 amino acids. The ends were cut back, 5 bases at V and 7 bases at J, with 18 bases in the middle. Germline V gene lookup returns CDR1 MDHEN and CDR2 SYDVKM. Here the CDR3 reads CASSRPESGGQPQHF. In nucleotides, the CDR3 is TGTGCCAGCAGTCGCCCCGAAAGTGGCGGGCAGCCCCAGCATTTT. The full variable domain, in which reference TRBV28 and TRBJ1-5 provide the parts outside the CDR3, is DVKVTQSSRYLVKRTGEKVFLECVQDMDHENMFWYRQDPGLGLRLIYFSYDVKMKEKGDIPEGYSVSREKKERFSLILESASTNQTSMYLCASSRPESGGQPQHFGDGTRLSIL.

The CDR3 region is CASSDMGGPTGELFF. The DNA of the CDR3 is TGTGCCAGCAGCGATATGGGCGGGCCCACCGGGGAGCTGTTTTTT. This chain connects TRBV2 to TRBJ2-2, with D maybe TRBD2 (5 bases). Germline V gene lookup returns CDR1 SNHLY and CDR2 FYNNEI. The CDR3 extends over 15 amino acids. Trimming took off 6 bases at V and 4 bases at J, with 15 bases between the two ends.

This clone showed up just once. The rearrangement joins TRBV28 to TRBJ1-1, with unresolved D. The germline gives CDR1 MDHEN, CDR2 SYDVKM. V lost 7 bases and J 6 bases, leaving 15 bases between the germline ends. The CDR3 is made up of 13 amino acids. The DNA for the CDR3 is TGTGCCAGCACCCGGGGAGGGTCTGCTGAAGCTTTCTTT. Encoded protein: CASTRGGSAEAFF.

V and J are TRBV19 and TRBJ2-5; 9 bases fit TRBD1. The germline V gene encodes CDR1 LNHDA and CDR2 SQIVND (reference sequence). The CDR3 consists of 13 residues. V lost 5 bases to trimming and J lost 4 bases; unmatched junction nucleotides: 2. CDR3 amino acids: CASSLDRGETQYF. CDR3 DNA sequence: TGTGCCAGTAGTCTGGACAGGGGAGAGACCCAGTACTTC.

This chain joins TRBV18 and TRBJ2-3; D possibly corresponds to TRBD2 (6 bases). Germline lookup yields CDR1 KGHSH and CDR2 LQKENI. This CDR3 contains 17 residues. V shed 5 bases and J shed 6 bases, with 24 bases lying between them. CDR3 DNA: TGTGCCAGCTCAACATTAGCTAGCGCCATATCGACGGATACGCAGTATTTT. Its protein product is CASSTLASAISTDTQYF.

The J gene is TRBJ2-1, the V gene TRBV2; a possible D gene is TRBD2 (6 bases). Between the trimmed V and J ends, which lost 3 bases and 8 bases, there was a span of 14 bases. This CDR3 is 14 amino acids long. Germline lookup yields CDR1 SNHLY and CDR2 FYNNEI. The CDR3 bases are TGTGCCAGCAGTGAGACCCTAACTAGCTATGAGCAGTTCTTC. It yields the protein CASSETLTSYEQFF.

The chain links TRBV6-1 to TRBJ1-4; D is possibly TRBD1 (6 bases). V was cut by 1 base and J by 0 bases, with 6 bases left in between. From germline, CDR1 is MNHNS and CDR2 SASEGT. This CDR3 comprises 15 residues. In DNA form, the CDR3 reads TGTGCCAGCAGTGAAGAGGGGGCAACTAATGAAAAACTGTTTTTT. Translated, it gives CASSEEGATNEKLFF.

This chain connects TRBV18 to TRBJ1-2, with D possibly being TRBD1 (5 bases). Germline CDR1 reads KGHSH; CDR2 reads LQKENI. The CDR3 covers 15 residues. V was cut by 0 bases and J by 4 bases, with 12 bases left in between. The CDR3 DNA follows: TGTGCCAGCTCACCACCTCAGGGATCGAGCTATGGCTACACCTTC. Its protein is CASSPPQGSSYGYTF.

This sequence joins TRBV29-1 and TRBJ1-2, with 9 bases lining up with TRBD1. In germline, CDR1 is SQVTM, CDR2 ANQGSEA. V lost 2 bases to trimming and J lost 4 bases; unmatched junction nucleotides: 8. This CDR3 has 15 residues. CDR3 region: CSVELRGQGSYGYTF. CDR3 coding DNA: TGCAGCGTTGAACTCCGGGGACAGGGTAGCTATGGCTACACCTTC.

The V gene is TRBV9, the J gene TRBJ2-1; 7 bases match TRBD1. Germline V gene data show CDR1 as SGDLS and CDR2 as YYNGEE. Trimming took 0 bases from V and 4 from J; bases not matched to a gene: 4. The CDR3 covers 15 residues. The CDR3 nucleotides read TGTGCCAGCAGCGTAGAAGGGGGCACATACAATGAGCAGTTCTTC. Its protein product is CASSVEGGTYNEQFF.

This chain uses TRBV19 with TRBJ1-1; unclear D gene. Per germline, CDR1 LNHDA and CDR2 SQIVND (reference sequence). The CDR3 has 10 residues. The germline V and J ends were trimmed by 11 bases and 5 bases, with 9 bases remaining between them. The CDR3 here is CACSGTEAFF. The CDR3 region has the DNA TGTGCCTGTTCGGGGACTGAAGCTTTCTTT.

This rearrangement joins TRBV19 to TRBJ2-2; 10 nucleotides agree with TRBD1. V was clipped by 5 bases and J by 4 bases; unmatched bases: 4. Germline V gene lookup returns CDR1 LNHDA and CDR2 SQIVND (reference sequence). The CDR3 covers 15 residues. The CDR3 region has the DNA TGTGCCAGTAGTCCCGGGACAGGGGTCACCGGGGAGCTGTTTTTT. Encoded protein: CASSPGTGVTGELFF.

This clone rates as medium-sized. V usage is TRBV27 and J usage is TRBJ2-1; no clear D. This CDR3 is built from 14 residues. Germline V lookup: CDR1 MNHEY, CDR2 SMNVEV (reference sequence). Deletions cut 2 bases from V and 5 bases from J, with 10 bases between. DNA of the CDR3: TGTGCCAGCAGTTTAGTGGCAGATAACAATGAGCAGTTCTTC. This translates into CASSLVADNNEQFF.

V is TRBV6-6 and J is TRBJ2-1; 12 positions match TRBD1. V lost 5 bases, J lost 7 bases, and 6 bases stayed unmatched. In germline, CDR1 is MNHNY, CDR2 SVGAGI (reference sequence). This CDR3 spans 15 amino acids. CDR3 sequence: CASSLGQGAGNEQFF. In DNA form, the CDR3 reads TGTGCCAGCAGTCTGGGACAGGGGGCTGGGAATGAGCAGTTCTTC.

The V gene is TRBV7-9, the J gene TRBJ2-1, with 7 positions matching TRBD2. V shed 3 bases, J shed 6 bases, and the junction held 5 bases outside the gene matches. Germline V CDR1 and CDR2: SEHNR, FQNEAQ (reference sequence). This CDR3 region has 14 residues. The chain's CDR3 is CASSFRTSTNEQFF. CDR3 in DNA: TGTGCCAGCAGCTTCCGGACTAGTACCAATGAGCAGTTCTTC. The entire variable domain, with the rest obtained from reference TRBV7-9 and TRBJ2-1, is as follows: DTGVSQNPRHKITKRGQNVTFRCDPISEHNRLYWYRQTLGQGPEFLTYFQNEAQLEKSRLLSDRFSAERPKGSFSTLEIQRTEQGDSAMYLCASSFRTSTNEQFFGPGTRLTVL.